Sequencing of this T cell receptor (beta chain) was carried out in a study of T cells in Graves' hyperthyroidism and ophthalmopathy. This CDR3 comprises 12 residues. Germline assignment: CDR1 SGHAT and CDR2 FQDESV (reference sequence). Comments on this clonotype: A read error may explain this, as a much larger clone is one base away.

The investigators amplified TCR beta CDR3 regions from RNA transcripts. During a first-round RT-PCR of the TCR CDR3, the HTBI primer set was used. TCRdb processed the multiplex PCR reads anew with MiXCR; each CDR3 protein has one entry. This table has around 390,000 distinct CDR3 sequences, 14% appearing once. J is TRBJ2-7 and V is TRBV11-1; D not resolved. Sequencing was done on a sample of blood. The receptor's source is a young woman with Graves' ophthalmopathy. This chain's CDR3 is CASSFQGIEQCF. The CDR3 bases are TGTGCCAGCAGCTTTCAAGGGATCGAGCAGTGCTTC.